The 28 T cell receptor beta chains below were found in one sample sequenced in a study. From the 5' RACE reads, TCRdb called clonotypes with MiXCR, one entry per CDR3 protein. The sample lists approximately 11,000 distinct CDR3 sequences; roughly 29% were seen once. The sorted Tregs were CD4+CD25+CD127-/low cells. Sequencing input: Tregs sorted from a lymph node. The receptors come from a female donor with breast cancer.

This clonotype occurred a few times. The chain links TRBV7-9 to TRBJ1-4; tentative D call: TRBD1 (6 bases). V lost 4 bases and J lost 1, with 10 bases in between. The CDR3 is made up of 15 amino acids. Per the germline V gene, CDR1 is SEHNR and CDR2 is FQNEAQ (reference sequence). DNA of the CDR3: TGTGCCAGCAGCTCCCAACAGGGAACTAATGAAAAACTGTTTTTT. Residues: CASSSQQGTNEKLFF.

The chain carries TRBV4-2 and TRBJ1-2; the D gene is possibly TRBD1 (5 bases). This CDR3 contains 13 residues. The ends were cut back, 1 base at V and 6 bases at J, with 9 bases in the middle. The germline V gene has CDR1 LGHNA and CDR2 YNFKEQ. CDR3 bases: TGTGCCAGCAGCCAAGGGGGGAGAGATGGCTACACCTTC. Protein: CASSQGGRDGYTF.

On this clonotype: The germline gene is not matched at one end of the junction; a read error may be the cause. This chain links TRBV5-6 with TRBJ2-7, with D unclear. CDR1 is SGHDT, CDR2 YYEEEE, per germline. The CDR3 covers 13 residues. CDR3 sequence: CASSLARGDGQHF. The DNA for the CDR3 is TGTGCCAGCAGCTTAGCTCGAGGCGACGGGCAGCACTTC.

This clonotype rates as medium-sized. This chain connects TRBV6-5 to TRBJ2-7; D unresolved. Germline loops: CDR1 MNHEY, CDR2 SVGAGI. This CDR3 is 13 amino acids long. V was trimmed by 3 bases and J by 5 bases, leaving 11 bases between them. The CDR3 protein is CASSYVVSDEQYF. In DNA form, the CDR3 reads TGTGCCAGCAGTTATGTGGTATCGGACGAGCAGTACTTC.

This clonotype appeared many times. The V call is TRBV29-1, the J call TRBJ2-1; the D gene is possibly TRBD2 (6 bases). Trimming pared 8 bases from V and 0 bases from J, leaving 17 bases between. CDR3 length: 15 amino acids. In germline, CDR1 is SQVTM, CDR2 ANQGSEA. In DNA form, the CDR3 reads TGCAGCCTGCCGGCGGGGCCTAGCTCCTACAATGAGCAGTTCTTC. This encodes CSLPAGPSSYNEQFF.

Points on this clonotype: At one end the junction does not follow the germline gene, possibly because of a read error. The chain joins TRBV6-5 to TRBJ2-7, with D possibly being TRBD2 (6 bases). Germline values: CDR1 MNHEY, CDR2 SVGAGI. This CDR3 spans 15 amino acids. CDR3 residues: CASSSHPRTISEQCF. The CDR3 DNA sequence: TGTGCCAGCAGTTCCCACCCCCGGACTATTTCCGAGCAGTGCTTC.

This clonotype was counted many times. The CDR3 nucleotides are TGTGCCAGCAGCGTCGCGGGAGGGCGTAATGAGCAGTTCTTC. Translating it yields CASSVAGGRNEQFF. The V call is TRBV9, the J call TRBJ2-1, with TRBD2 matching 9 bases. The CDR3 length is 14 residues. Per germline, CDR1 SGDLS and CDR2 YYNGEE. V lost 2 bases and J lost 7; bases outside the gene matches: 4. Full variable domain (remainder filled in from reference TRBV9 and TRBJ2-1): DSGVTQTPKHLITATGQRVTLRCSPRSGDLSVYWYQQSLDQGLQFLIQYYNGEERAKGNILERFSAQQFPDLHSELNLSSLELGDSALYFCASSVAGGRNEQFFGPGTRLTVL.

This clonotype was counted between two and nine times. This chain links TRBV2 with TRBJ1-5, with D unclear. This CDR3 is built from 15 residues. Trimming took off 2 bases at V and 4 bases at J, with 12 bases between the two ends. Germline V gene sequence: CDR1 SNHLY, CDR2 FYNNEI. CDR3 in amino acids: CASSELGDPNQPQHF. The CDR3 DNA sequence: TGTGCCAGCAGTGAATTAGGAGACCCTAATCAGCCCCAGCATTTT.

This clonotype was counted ten times or more. The CDR3 loop is CSARVPVNYGYTF. CDR3 nucleotides: TGCAGTGCTAGAGTTCCGGTTAACTATGGCTACACCTTC. V and J are TRBV20-1 and TRBJ1-2; D is unresolved. Trimming stripped 1 base from V and 1 base from J, with 7 bases between. The germline CDR1 and CDR2 sequences are DFQATT and SNEGSKA (reference sequence). CDR3 length: 13 amino acids.

The chain couples TRBV5-1 to TRBJ2-1; 8 nucleotides match TRBD1. The CDR3 runs to 15 residues. Trimming at V came to 1 base and at J to 4 bases, leaving 4 bases not matched to a gene. CDR1 and CDR2 (germline): SGHRS, YFSETQ. Here the CDR3 DNA reads TGCGCCAGCAGCTTGTTACAGGGGGTTTACAATGAGCAGTTCTTC. The encoded protein is CASSLLQGVYNEQFF.

This clonotype was seen only once. A read error may explain this, as a much larger clone is one base away. The chain links TRBV6-6 to TRBJ2-1; D is perhaps TRBD1 or TRBD2 (5 bases each). Germline CDR1 MNHNY, CDR2 SVGAGI (reference sequence). There are 13 residues in the CDR3. CDR3 loop: CVSSYGTLNEQFF. For the CDR3, the DNA is TGTGTCAGCAGTTACGGGACCCTCAATGAGCAGTTCTTC.

This clonotype was counted at least ten times. V is TRBV2 and J is TRBJ2-7, with unresolved D. V was pared by 5 bases and J by 6 bases, with 11 bases between. Germline lookup yields CDR1 SNHLY and CDR2 FYNNEI. The CDR3 totals 12 residues. The CDR3 here is CASSPTSSEQYF. In DNA, the CDR3 is TGTGCCAGCAGTCCGACAAGCAGCGAGCAGTACTTC.

There are many counts of this clonotype. The V gene is TRBV4-1, the J gene TRBJ1-1, with D uncertain. Per germline, CDR1 MGHRA and CDR2 YSYEKL. CDR3 length: 13 residues. Trimming took 3 bases from V and 1 from J, leaving 6 bases between them. This CDR3 reads CASSQTENTEAFF. The CDR3 nucleotides read TGCGCCAGCAGCCAGACGGAGAACACTGAAGCTTTCTTT.

Comment on this clonotype: A much larger clone is a single base away; this may be a read error. V usage is TRBV29-1 and J usage is TRBJ1-5; D is possibly TRBD1 (5 bases). There are 13 residues in the CDR3. From germline, CDR1 is SQVTM and CDR2 ANQGSEA. The CDR3 reads CGVAQGVSQPQHF. CDR3 nucleotide sequence: TGCGGCGTTGCTCAGGGAGTTTCTCAGCCCCAGCATTTT.

This clonotype is medium-sized (0.01 to 0.1%). The DNA for the CDR3 is TGTGCCAGCAGCTTAGAAGGGGCAACAGATACGCAGTATTTT. It yields the protein CASSLEGATDTQYF. V and J are TRBV11-2 and TRBJ2-3, with TRBD1 as a possible D gene (5 bases). Germline CDR1 reads SGHAT; CDR2 reads FQNNGV. Trimming left V 0 bases short and J 3 bases short, with 7 bases between. CDR3 size: 14 residues. Together with reference TRBV11-2 and TRBJ2-3, the CDR3 gives the full variable domain: EAGVAQSPRYKIIEKRQSVAFWCNPISGHATLYWYQQILGQGPKLLIQFQNNGVVDDSQLPKDRFSAERLKGVDSTLKIQPAKLEDSAVYLCASSLEGATDTQYFGPGTRLTVL.

Notes on this clonotype: A read error is possible here, since a much larger clone lies one base away. The rearrangement links TRBV24-1 to TRBJ2-5; tentatively, D is TRBD2 (6 bases). The length of the CDR3 is 17 residues. Germline CDR1 is KGHDR and CDR2 is SFDVKD. The CDR3 region is CATSDLDSGGGQVTQYF. Written as DNA, the CDR3 is TGTGCCACCAGTGATCTCGATAGCGGAGGAGGCCAAGTGACCCAGTACTTC.

By share, this clonotype ranks as medium-sized. This chain joins TRBV12-3 or TRBV12-4 and TRBJ1-2, with D possibly TRBD1 on 5 matching bases. The CDR3 runs to 15 residues. Trimming removed 6 bases at V and 3 bases at J, with 17 bases between. CDR3 residues: CASSHPGQGDYGYTF. The DNA for the CDR3 is TGTGCCAGCAGCCACCCTGGGCAGGGAGACTATGGCTACACCTTC.

V and J are TRBV15 and TRBJ2-7, with D perhaps matching TRBD1 (5 bases). With 4 bases removed from V and 0 bases from J, the gap between germline ends came to 10 bases. CDR3 length: 14 amino acids. The germline gives CDR1 LNHNV, CDR2 YYDKDF (reference sequence). DNA for the CDR3: TGTGCCACCAGCATGTTGGGGCACTCCTACGAGCAGTACTTC. Residues: CATSMLGHSYEQYF.

Turning to this clonotype: A single base separates this from a much larger clone, so it may be a read error. The chain links TRBV19 to TRBJ2-2; D not resolved. The CDR3 is 15 residues long. Per the germline V gene, CDR1 is LNHDA and CDR2 is SQIVND (reference sequence). Trimming stripped 3 bases from V and 5 bases from J, with 13 bases between. The CDR3: CASSMSRQRTGELFF. The DNA of the CDR3 is TGTGCCAGTAGTATGTCCCGGCAGAGGACCGGGGAGCTGTTTTTT. The whole variable domain, filled in from reference TRBV19 and TRBJ2-2, reads DGGITQSPKYLFRKEGQNVTLSCEQNLNHDAMYWYRQDPGQGLRLIYYSQIVNDFQKGDIAEGYSVSREKKESFPLTVTSAQKNPTAFYLCASSMSRQRTGELFFGEGSRLTVL.

The count of this clonotype is one. One base away lies a much larger clone, so this may be a sequencing read error. V gene TRBV5-1 combines with J gene TRBJ1-1; D remains unclear. The CDR3 has 16 amino acids. The germline V gene encodes CDR1 SGHRS and CDR2 YFSETQ. CDR3 protein: CTSSLVIGLEMTEAFF. CDR3 sequence (DNA): TGCACCAGCAGCTTGGTTATCGGTCTTGAGATGACTGAAGCTTTCTTT.

Concerning this clonotype itself: Because the CDR3 is missing its conserved closing phenylalanine or tryptophan, this is likely a read error. Because the CDR3's place on the DNA is in doubt, the DNA is left out and the CDR3 is given as listed by TCRdb. This chain uses TRBV25-1 with TRBJ2-1; the table's D call of TRBD1 was not tested on the DNA. The CDR3 sequence runs 15 residues, both termini included. Germline CDR1 is MGHDK and CDR2 is SYGVNS. CDR3 residues: CASSGGVGSYNEQFG.

By frequency in the sample, this clonotype is medium-sized. This rearrangement joins TRBV9 to TRBJ2-7; TRBD2 agrees at 11 bases. There are 16 residues in the CDR3. Trimming at V came to 4 bases and at J to 6 bases, leaving 12 bases not matched to a gene. From germline, CDR1 is SGDLS and CDR2 YYNGEE. This CDR3 is CASSTPLAGGPGEQYF. The DNA of the CDR3 is TGTGCCAGCAGCACCCCTTTAGCGGGAGGGCCCGGCGAGCAGTACTTC.

In this sample, this clonotype is large. The chain recombines TRBV4-1 with TRBJ2-3; 9 nucleotides match TRBD2. Per the germline V gene, CDR1 is MGHRA and CDR2 is YSYEKL. The CDR3 sequence is 18 residues long. With V trimmed by 0 bases and J by 2 bases, 9 bases remained unmatched. The CDR3 bases are TGCGCCAGCAGCCAAGATCCGCGCGGGAGGGCCATCACAGATACGCAGTATTTT. Translated: CASSQDPRGRAITDTQYF.

In its sample, this clonotype was seen a few times. A read error is possible here, since a much larger clone lies one base away. The rearrangement uses TRBV6-5 and TRBJ2-7, with TRBD1 matching 7 bases. V lost 5 bases, J lost 3 bases, and 4 bases stayed unmatched. The CDR3 contains 13 residues. Per germline, CDR1 MNHEY and CDR2 SVGAGI. The CDR3 coding sequence is TGTGCCAGCAGTACAGGACAGGTCTACGAGCAGTACTTC. Its translation: CASSTGQVYEQYF.

This clonotype was counted at least ten times. This chain uses TRBV12-3 or TRBV12-4 with TRBJ2-7, with TRBD1 identical over 8 bases. The CDR3 is made up of 14 amino acids. The junction had 5 bases not matched to a gene; V was cut back by 1 base and J by 6 bases. CDR3 loop: CASSLEPGQAEQYF. In nucleotides, the CDR3 is TGTGCCAGCAGTTTAGAACCGGGACAGGCCGAGCAGTACTTC.

Many counts were recorded for this clonotype. This chain links TRBV5-1 with TRBJ2-1; 11 bases agree with TRBD2. After removal of 5 bases from V and 7 bases from J, the junction contained 8 bases not matched to a gene. The CDR3 is 15 residues long. The V gene's germline CDR1 is SGHRS and CDR2 YFSETQ. This CDR3 reads CASRPTSGIKNEQFF. The CDR3 nucleotides read TGCGCCAGCAGGCCGACTAGCGGGATAAAGAATGAGCAGTTCTTC. Full variable domain (outside the CDR3, taken from reference TRBV5-1 and TRBJ2-1): KAGVTQTPRYLIKTRGQQVTLSCSPISGHRSVSWYQQTPGQGLQFLFEYFSETQRNKGNFPGRFSGRQFSNSRSEMNVSTLELGDSALYLCASRPTSGIKNEQFFGPGTRLTVL.

The chain is built from TRBV7-9 and TRBJ2-3, with D perhaps TRBD2 (5 bases). Germline assignment: CDR1 SEHNR and CDR2 FQNEAQ (reference sequence). V lost 1 base to trimming and J lost 2 bases, with 10 bases between them. This CDR3 is built from 15 residues. CDR3 coding DNA: TGTGCCAGCAGCTTAGGGGCCGACTACACAGATACGCAGTATTTT. Its protein product is CASSLGADYTDTQYF.

Concerning this clonotype: Being one base from a much bigger clone, this may be a read error. V is TRBV11-3 and J is TRBJ2-5, with D hard to call. Germline lookup yields CDR1 SGHNT and CDR2 YENEEA. The CDR3 loop spans 11 amino acids. The CDR3 coding sequence is TGTGCCGGCAGCTTAGGGGAGACCCAGTACTTC. Amino acids: CAGSLGETQYF.